These 29 T cell receptor beta chains share one sample of origin, sequenced in a study of cytomegalovirus exposure and HLA in healthy donors. With 60 Vbeta and 13 Jbeta primers, the PCR was carried out. TCRdb keeps only in-frame clones here, not all; method: immunoSEQ multiplex PCR. The profile covers about 130,000 clones, with approximately 80% appearing a single time and about 0.71% taken by the ten largest. Sequenced: PBMCs. The receptors stem from a man between 18 and 29 years old in good health and CMV-seronegative.

The genes are TRBV10-3 and TRBJ2-3, with 7 bases lining up with TRBD2. The length of the CDR3 is 18 residues. The germline V gene has CDR1 ENHRY and CDR2 SYGVKD. Trimming took 5 bases from V and 1 from J; bases not matched to a gene: 15. The chain's CDR3 is CAISKYERGTSGTDTQYF. CDR3 DNA: TGTGCCATCAGTAAATATGAGCGGGGAACTTCTGGCACAGATACGCAGTATTTT.

CDR3: CSISRGAHQPQHF. The CDR3 bases are TGCAGCATAAGCCGGGGAGCTCATCAGCCCCAGCATTTT. The gene calls are TRBV29-1 and TRBJ1-5; D is undetermined. Per the germline V gene, CDR1 is SQVTM and CDR2 is ANQGSEA. The CDR3 covers 13 residues. The V gene lost 8 bases and the J gene lost 5 bases, with 16 bases spanning the gap.

This clone was found once. The rearrangement joins TRBV7-2 to TRBJ2-3; D is perhaps TRBD2 (7 bases). Germline loops: CDR1 SGHTA, CDR2 FQGNSA. This CDR3 has 15 residues. The V and J ends lost 0 bases and 3 bases respectively, with 10 bases between them. CDR3 in amino acids: CASSLAGGRTDTQYF. CDR3 nucleotide sequence: TGTGCCAGCAGCTTAGCGGGGGGGCGAACAGATACGCAGTATTTT.

V usage is TRBV6-5 and J usage is TRBJ2-5, with 8 bases matching TRBD2. The CDR3 is 15 amino acids. V was pared by 7 bases and J by 10 bases, with 17 bases of the junction left unmatched. From germline, CDR1 is MNHEY and CDR2 SVGAGI. The CDR3 nucleotides are TGTGCCAGCAACCCGACGAGGGGACCGGGGGGGGACCAGTACTTC. Amino acid sequence: CASNPTRGPGGDQYF.

This chain joins TRBV5-4 and TRBJ1-6; 11 bases are shared with TRBD1. Germline assignment: CDR1 SGHNT and CDR2 YYREEE (reference sequence). The CDR3 is made up of 16 amino acids. The V gene end was trimmed by 0 bases and the J gene end by 7 bases; junction bases not matched to a gene: 3. The CDR3 loop is CASSLGRTGGNSPLHF. For the CDR3, the DNA is TGTGCCAGCAGCTTGGGGAGGACAGGGGGCAATTCACCCCTCCACTTT. Full variable domain (remainder filled in from reference TRBV5-4 and TRBJ1-6): ETGVTQSPTHLIKTRGQQVTLRCSSQSGHNTVSWYQQALGQGPQFIFQYYREEENGRGNFPPRFSGLQFPNYSSELNVNALELDDSALYLCASSLGRTGGNSPLHFGNGTRLTVT.

V gene TRBV7-2 combines with J gene TRBJ1-3; D perhaps matches TRBD1 (6 bases). The CDR3 sequence is 14 residues long. CDR1 and CDR2 from the germline V gene are SGHTA and FQGNSA. With 5 bases removed from V and 8 bases from J, the gap between germline ends came to 16 bases. CDR3: CASSRRTGRDTIYF. The CDR3 DNA follows: TGTGCCAGCAGCCGCAGAACAGGGAGGGACACCATATATTTT.

The J gene is TRBJ2-3, the V gene TRBV19; 9 nucleotides agree with TRBD2. CDR1 LNHDA and CDR2 SQIVND come from the germline V gene (reference sequence). The CDR3 is 18 residues long. V lost 4 bases to trimming and J lost 6 bases; unmatched junction nucleotides: 17. For the CDR3, the DNA is TGTGCCAGTAGTAAATTCGGAGGTGCGGGGGGGCCTTTGGATACGCAGTATTTT. Protein sequence: CASSKFGGAGGPLDTQYF.

This chain uses TRBV4-3 with TRBJ2-7, with TRBD1 matching 8 bases. The CDR3 length is 14 residues. Germline-derived CDR1 and CDR2 are LGHNA and YSLEER. The trim removed 4 bases at V and 2 bases at J, leaving 4 bases unmatched. CDR3 amino acids: CASSPLGQAYEQYF. As DNA, the CDR3 is TGCGCCAGCAGCCCTTTGGGACAGGCCTACGAGCAGTACTTC.

This chain connects TRBV7-6 to TRBJ1-1; D remains ambiguous. CDR1 and CDR2 (germline): SGHVS, FNYEAQ. There are 15 residues in the CDR3. V lost 5 bases to trimming and J lost 0 bases, with 13 bases between them. This CDR3 is CASSAPGGLNTEAFF. The CDR3 DNA is TGTGCCAGCAGCGCCCCGGGTGGGTTGAACACTGAAGCTTTCTTT.

The chain is built from TRBV7-8 and TRBJ1-5; 9 bases are a match to TRBD1. This CDR3 comprises 15 residues. V dropped 1 base and J dropped 10; count of bases not matched to a gene: 8. Germline-derived CDR1 and CDR2 are SGHVS and FQNEAQ. In DNA form, the CDR3 reads TGTGCCAGCAGCTTAGACTCACAGGGGGCTCAACCCCAGCATTTT. Translated, it gives CASSLDSQGAQPQHF.

The chain uses TRBV2 and TRBJ1-1, with D perhaps TRBD1 (5 bases). This CDR3 comprises 13 residues. Germline CDR1 and CDR2: SNHLY and FYNNEI. V dropped 3 bases and J dropped 4 bases, with 9 bases sitting between them. CDR3 in DNA: TGTGCCAGCAGTGACAGGGTACGCACTGAAGCTTTCTTT. This sequence encodes CASSDRVRTEAFF. Supplemented by reference TRBV2 and TRBJ1-1, the full variable domain reads EPEVTQTPSHQVTQMGQEVILRCVPISNHLYFYWYRQILGQKVEFLVSFYNNEISEKSEIFDDQFSVERPDGSNFTLKIRSTKLEDSAMYFCASSDRVRTEAFFGQGTRLTVV.

This clone has only one observation. This chain joins TRBV6-5 and TRBJ1-5; 7 positions agree with TRBD1. The ends lost 5 bases at V and 4 bases at J; junction bases unmatched: 2. From germline, CDR1 is MNHEY and CDR2 SVGAGI. This CDR3 spans 13 amino acids. For the CDR3, the DNA is TGTGCCAGCAGTCCCAGGGGGAATCAGCCCCAGCATTTT. The encoded protein is CASSPRGNQPQHF.

The chain joins TRBV12-5 to TRBJ1-1; D remains ambiguous. The CDR3 spans 11 residues. Looked up from germline, CDR1 is LGHNT and CDR2 is FRNRAP. Trimming removed 2 bases from V and 9 bases from J, with 7 bases in between. The CDR3 sequence is CASGLSRQAFF. In DNA form, the CDR3 reads TGTGCTAGTGGTTTGTCCCGTCAAGCTTTCTTT.

The chain couples TRBV7-8 to TRBJ2-5; 8 bases map to TRBD2. Germline loops: CDR1 SGHVS, CDR2 FQNEAQ. V shed 7 bases, J shed 3 bases, and the junction held 16 bases outside the gene matches. The CDR3 length is 17 residues. The DNA of the CDR3 is TGTGCCAGCACCACCAGGGGTGGGCGGGGGGATAAAGAGACCCAGTACTTC. This encodes CASTTRGGRGDKETQYF.

The chain links TRBV7-9 to TRBJ2-5; the match to TRBD2 covers 8 bases. In germline, CDR1 is SEHNR, CDR2 FQNEAQ (reference sequence). The V gene end was trimmed by 9 bases and the J gene end by 1 base; junction bases not matched to a gene: 10. The CDR3 covers 15 residues. The chain's CDR3 is CASKSGGGPQETQYF. The CDR3, as DNA: TGTGCCAGTAAATCGGGGGGGGGCCCCCAAGAGACCCAGTACTTC.

V is TRBV6-5 and J is TRBJ2-1; tentatively, D is TRBD2 (5 bases). This CDR3 has 14 amino acids. V shed 0 bases and J shed 3 bases, with 6 bases lying between them. Germline assignment: CDR1 MNHEY and CDR2 SVGAGI. The CDR3 protein is CASSYSEDYNEQFF. CDR3 bases: TGTGCCAGCAGTTACTCGGAGGACTACAATGAGCAGTTCTTC.

The J gene is TRBJ1-1, the V gene TRBV27; D is undetermined. CDR1 and CDR2 from the germline V gene are MNHEY and SMNVEV (reference sequence). V gave up 6 bases and J gave up 6 bases, with 23 bases separating them. The CDR3 contains 16 residues. This CDR3 reads CASSAYSGSNYPEAFF. The CDR3 DNA is TGTGCCAGCAGCGCGTACTCCGGGTCCAACTACCCTGAAGCTTTCTTT.

The chain employs TRBV7-8 and TRBJ2-1; a possible D gene is TRBD1 (5 bases). There are 11 residues in the CDR3. Trimming left V 4 bases short and J 7 bases short, with 5 bases between. The germline V gene encodes CDR1 SGHVS and CDR2 FQNEAQ. CDR3 loop: CASSSGNEQFF. In DNA, the CDR3 is TGTGCCAGCAGCTCAGGGAATGAGCAGTTCTTC.

The chain combines TRBV19 with TRBJ1-2; TRBD1 matches 7 bases. Germline-derived CDR1 and CDR2 are LNHDA and SQIVND (reference sequence). CDR3 length: 14 residues. Trimming cost V 8 bases and J 4 bases; bases outside gene matches: 10. The CDR3 sequence: CASLAGGQPYGYTF. As DNA, the CDR3 is TGTGCCAGTCTCGCGGGGGGACAGCCCTATGGCTACACCTTC. Using reference TRBV19 and TRBJ1-2 for the parts outside the CDR3, the full variable domain is DGGITQSPKYLFRKEGQNVTLSCEQNLNHDAMYWYRQDPGQGLRLIYYSQIVNDFQKGDIAEGYSVSREKKESFPLTVTSAQKNPTAFYLCASLAGGQPYGYTFGSGTRLTVV.

This clone was observed a few times. The chain carries TRBV29-1 and TRBJ1-1; no firm D call. Trimming took 7 bases from V and 4 from J, leaving 7 bases between them. The germline CDR1 and CDR2 sequences are SQVTM and ANQGSEA. The CDR3 loop spans 10 amino acids. The CDR3 sequence: CSGGGTEAFF. In DNA, the CDR3 is TGCAGCGGGGGAGGCACTGAAGCTTTCTTT.

As to this clone: One end of the junction is discordant with germline, which a read error may explain. The gene calls are TRBV7-2 and TRBJ1-1; 7 bases match TRBD1. CDR3 length: 12 amino acids. Germline V gives CDR1 SGHTA, CDR2 FQGNSA. For the CDR3, the DNA is TGTGCCAGCAGCTACGGGACAGCCCCCCGGCTTTTT. Protein product: CASSYGTAPRLF.

This chain links TRBV5-6 with TRBJ1-1; D is unresolved. CDR3 length equals 15 residues. V was clipped by 4 bases and J by 0 bases, with 13 bases between them. Per germline, CDR1 SGHDT and CDR2 YYEEEE. The CDR3 loop reads CASSPEVSVNTEAFF. CDR3 coding DNA: TGTGCCAGCAGCCCAGAGGTCTCTGTGAACACTGAAGCTTTCTTT.

This chain uses TRBV18 with TRBJ1-3; a weak D match, TRBD1 (5 bases). Germline-derived CDR1 and CDR2 are KGHSH and LQKENI. With 3 bases removed from V and 8 bases from J, the gap between germline ends came to 20 bases. This CDR3 has 16 residues. The chain's CDR3 is CASSPISPGTPDTIYF. The CDR3 DNA reads TGTGCCAGCTCACCGATCTCCCCCGGGACTCCAGACACCATATATTTT.

The rearrangement uses TRBV4-1 and TRBJ2-1, with 7 positions matching TRBD2. Losses at the gene ends were 2 bases for V and 2 bases for J; bases not matched to a gene: 12. In germline, CDR1 is MGHRA, CDR2 YSYEKL. The CDR3 is 18 amino acids. DNA of the CDR3: TGCGCCAGCAGCCAACCTACTAGCGCCGAACAACCCTACAATGAGCAGTTCTTC. This translates into CASSQPTSAEQPYNEQFF.

The chain joins TRBV30 to TRBJ2-3, with TRBD2 matching 10 bases. Germline V CDR1 and CDR2: GTSNPN, SVGIG (reference sequence). V gave up 4 bases and J gave up 5 bases; unmatched junction bases: 3. The length of the CDR3 is 13 residues. CDR3 region: CAWMGLARDTQYF. CDR3 nucleotide sequence: TGTGCCTGGATGGGACTAGCGAGAGATACGCAGTATTTT.

The chain uses TRBV4-3 and TRBJ2-6; 8 nucleotides match TRBD1. Germline CDR1 reads LGHNA; CDR2 reads YSLEER. This CDR3 has 18 amino acids. V lost 0 bases to trimming and J lost 4 bases; unmatched junction nucleotides: 8. DNA of the CDR3: TGCGCCAGCAGCCAAGATGGCAGGGGGCGAGCGGGGGCCAACGTCCTGACTTTC. Encoded protein: CASSQDGRGRAGANVLTF.

This chain joins TRBV7-8 and TRBJ1-1, with TRBD1 matching over 7 bases. This CDR3 contains 14 residues. Looked up from germline, CDR1 is SGHVS and CDR2 is FQNEAQ. Trimming at V came to 5 bases and at J to 6 bases, leaving 9 bases not matched to a gene. The CDR3 region has the DNA TGTGCCAGCAGCCCCTACGACAGGGTCGCTGAAGCTTTCTTT. This sequence encodes CASSPYDRVAEAFF.

This sequence joins TRBV19 and TRBJ1-2; 11 bases line up with TRBD1. Trimming cost V 7 bases and J 4 bases; bases outside gene matches: 14. Germline values: CDR1 LNHDA, CDR2 SQIVND (reference sequence). CDR3 length equals 17 residues. CDR3 amino acids: CASKVATGTGGIYGYTF. The CDR3 DNA sequence: TGTGCCAGTAAGGTCGCAACCGGGACAGGGGGGATCTATGGCTACACCTTC.

This rearrangement joins TRBV27 to TRBJ2-2; weak D call: TRBD1 (6 bases). CDR3 length: 14 amino acids. Trimming cost V 4 bases and J 3 bases, with 9 bases left between them. Germline V gene sequence: CDR1 MNHEY, CDR2 SMNVEV (reference sequence). The CDR3 coding sequence is TGTGCCAGCAGTTGGGGACAATACACCGGGGAGCTGTTTTTT. The encoded protein is CASSWGQYTGELFF.